The sequence of this TCR beta chain was determined in a study of blood T cells in healthy people across ages. Study-wide findings and caveats: Because donor CMV status was unknown, expanded clonotype changes were possibly confounded.

PCR was performed a second time for roughly 7 to 11 cycles using a sample-barcoded 5' primer and a J-beta primer mix. Via MiXCR, TCRdb re-called the 5' RACE reads, giving one row per CDR3 protein. The table has 1,800,000 or so distinct CDR3 sequences, 35% to 50% seen once; the top ten hold roughly 23%. Worth noting for this clonotype: The antigen is unknown. One base away lies a much larger clone, so this may be a sequencing read error.

The origin of this receptor is a human donor in good health. Sequenced material: blood.

The CDR3 here is CTSRRVNYGYTF. CDR3 sequence (DNA): TGTACCAGCAGACGGGTAAACTATGGCTACACCTTC. The chain carries TRBV7-2 and TRBJ1-2; D is unresolved. The CDR3 has 12 residues. CDR1 is SGHTA, CDR2 FQGNSA, per germline. V lost 6 bases to trimming and J lost 2 bases, with 7 bases between them.